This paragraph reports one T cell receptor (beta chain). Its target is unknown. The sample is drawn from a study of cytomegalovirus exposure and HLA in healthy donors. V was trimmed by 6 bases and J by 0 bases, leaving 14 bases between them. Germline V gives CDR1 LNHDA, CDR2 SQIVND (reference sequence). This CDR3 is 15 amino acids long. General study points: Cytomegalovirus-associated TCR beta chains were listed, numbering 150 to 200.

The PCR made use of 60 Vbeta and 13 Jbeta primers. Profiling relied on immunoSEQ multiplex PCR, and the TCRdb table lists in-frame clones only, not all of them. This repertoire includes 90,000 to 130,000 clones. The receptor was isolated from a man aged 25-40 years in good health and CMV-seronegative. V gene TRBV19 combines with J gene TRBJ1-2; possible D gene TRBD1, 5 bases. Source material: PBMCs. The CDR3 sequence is CASRLAGIPNYGYTF. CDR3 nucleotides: TGTGCCAGTAGGTTAGCAGGGATTCCTAACTATGGCTACACCTTC.